Sequencing of this T cell receptor (beta chain) was carried out in a study of blood T cells in healthy people across ages. PCR was performed a second time for about 7 to 12 cycles using a sample-barcoded 5' primer and a J-beta primer mix. TCRdb reprocessed the 5' RACE reads with MiXCR, giving one entry per CDR3 protein. The sample includes about 1.8 million distinct CDR3 sequences, 49% of them seen just once. Points from the study as a whole: Both naive CD4+ cell counts and diversity were greater in long-lived donors than in aged donors. Unknown donor CMV status possibly confounded expanded clonotype changes.

This CDR3 has 16 residues. Trimming at V came to 6 bases and at J to 1 base, leaving 11 bases not matched to a gene. Germline V gene sequence: CDR1 SGHAT, CDR2 FQNNGV. Every donor contributed roughly 10 milliliters of peripheral blood by blood draw. Extraction yielded at least 5.5 micrograms of total RNA per sample. Comments on this clonotype: Its antigen is unidentified.

Sequencing was done on a sample of blood. The clonotype comes from a woman in her thirties or forties in good health. The chain couples TRBV11-2 to TRBJ2-7; 8 bases agree with TRBD2. The CDR3 here is CASSPAPGGVSYEQYF. In nucleotides, the CDR3 is TGTGCCAGCAGTCCCGCACCCGGGGGGGTTTCCTACGAGCAGTACTTC.